This T cell receptor (beta chain) was captured in a study of blood T cells in healthy people across ages. Study-level information: Through template switching, about one barcoded beta molecule was captured per two T cells, as measured in model experiments.

CDR1 and CDR2 (germline): MGHDK, SYGVNS. The length of the CDR3 is 13 residues. The ends were cut back, 7 bases at V and 0 bases at J, with 9 bases in the middle. Concerning this clonotype: What it recognizes is unknown.

Sample-barcoded 5' priming and a J-beta primer mix drove a second PCR of roughly 7 to 11 cycles. TCRdb reprocessed the 5' RACE reads with MiXCR, giving one entry per CDR3 protein. The sample has around 1,000,000 distinct CDR3 sequences, approximately 25% seen once. Study-wide findings and caveats: There was a strong correlation between TCR beta diversity and naive T cell percentage. Across the age range, TCR beta diversity per million T cells fell in a roughly linear way.

These records were also assigned to another study, of T cells of mothers and their children. This second study says: In the second PCR, M1S primer introduced barcodes and 2-4 random bases.

The receptor's source is a girl aged 2-15 years in good health. Sequenced input: blood. The V and J genes are TRBV25-1 and TRBJ1-1, with D possibly TRBD1 on 5 matching bases. DNA of the CDR3: TGTGCCAGCACGGGGGTCCTGAACACTGAAGCTTTCTTT. Its translation is CASTGVLNTEAFF.